The 24 T cell receptor beta chains below all came from one sample that was sequenced in a study of identical twins. TCRdb reprocessed the 5' RACE reads with MiXCR, giving one entry per CDR3 protein. Of some 250,000 distinct CDR3 sequences in the sample, 9.5% to 15% were seen once. Separately, the same data were catalogued under a study of yellow fever vaccine responses in identical twins.

The sample was memory (CD45RO+) T cells sorted from blood. The origin of the receptors is a woman aged 18-29 years in good health.

The rearrangement uses TRBV6-1 and TRBJ2-7; 7 positions agree with TRBD1. Trimming removed 6 bases from V and 5 bases from J; junction bases left unmatched: 7. Germline CDR1 is MNHNS and CDR2 is SASEGT. The CDR3 runs 13 residues. CDR3 nucleotides: TGTGCCAGCAGGGAGACAGGGCGCGACGAGCAGTACTTC. It translates to CASRETGRDEQYF.

In its sample, this clonotype was seen many times. The chain employs TRBV2 and TRBJ2-7, with 9 bases fitting TRBD1. V shed 6 bases, J shed 4 bases, and the junction held 10 bases outside the gene matches. Per germline, CDR1 SNHLY and CDR2 FYNNEI. The CDR3 loop spans 15 amino acids. This CDR3 is CASRNRQGERYEQYF. DNA of the CDR3: TGTGCCAGCAGGAATAGACAGGGGGAAAGGTACGAGCAGTACTTC. Full variable domain (rest looked up from reference TRBV2 and TRBJ2-7): EPEVTQTPSHQVTQMGQEVILRCVPISNHLYFYWYRQILGQKVEFLVSFYNNEISEKSEIFDDQFSVERPDGSNFTLKIRSTKLEDSAMYFCASRNRQGERYEQYFGPGTRLTVT.

This clonotype has only a few counts. The chain couples TRBV5-5 to TRBJ2-2, with 8 bases aligning to TRBD1. V lost 5 bases to trimming and J lost 5 bases; unmatched junction nucleotides: 5. Looked up from germline, CDR1 is SGHKS and CDR2 is YYEKEE (reference sequence). The CDR3 is 14 residues long. Here the CDR3 reads CASRGQGATGELFF. The CDR3 DNA follows: TGTGCCAGCAGAGGGCAGGGGGCGACCGGGGAGCTGTTTTTT.

In this sample, this clonotype turned up many times. This rearrangement joins TRBV5-1 to TRBJ2-2; D is perhaps TRBD2 (5 bases). Germline values: CDR1 SGHRS, CDR2 YFSETQ. V was clipped by 5 bases and J by 0 bases, with 11 bases between them. CDR3 size: 15 residues. The CDR3 nucleotides are TGCGCCAGCAGAGGAGGTCTCGCGAACACCGGGGAGCTGTTTTTT. Amino acids: CASRGGLANTGELFF.

Many counts were recorded for this clonotype. The genes are TRBV6-5 and TRBJ2-7, with D unresolved. The CDR3 runs 11 residues. Deletions cut 8 bases from V and 0 bases from J, with 5 bases between. Germline V gives CDR1 MNHEY, CDR2 SVGAGI. The DNA for the CDR3 is TGTGCCAGCCGGCTCTCCTACGAGCAGTACTTC. Residues: CASRLSYEQYF.

The chain couples TRBV6-1 to TRBJ1-4, with a possible D match to TRBD1 (6 bases). The V end lost 5 bases, the J end lost 0 bases, and 10 bases lay between the germline ends. CDR3 length equals 15 residues. The germline gives CDR1 MNHNS, CDR2 SASEGT. The CDR3 here is CASSRRGATNEKLFF. Written as DNA, the CDR3 is TGTGCCAGCAGTAGGAGGGGGGCAACTAATGAAAAACTGTTTTTT.

The rearrangement links TRBV11-1 to TRBJ2-1; perhaps TRBD2 as D (5 bases). The V gene lost 4 bases and the J gene lost 7 bases, with 11 bases spanning the gap. The CDR3 has 13 residues. Per germline, CDR1 SGHAT and CDR2 FQDESV (reference sequence). CDR3 nucleotide sequence: TGTGCCAGCAGCTCTGTGACGGGGAATGAGCAGTTCTTC. This translates into CASSSVTGNEQFF.

This clonotype has a handful of counts. One end of the junction does not line up with germline, which may come from a read error. The chain links TRBV7-9 to TRBJ2-3, with D possibly TRBD1 on 6 matching bases. The germline gives CDR1 SEHNR, CDR2 FQNEAQ (reference sequence). The CDR3 is made up of 13 amino acids. In DNA form, the CDR3 reads TGTGCCAGCAGCATAAGGGACACAAATACGCAGTATTTT. This gives the protein CASSIRDTNTQYF.

CDR3 bases: TGTGCCAGCAGCTATCGACTAGCGGGGGAGACCGGGGAGCTGTTTTTT. The encoded protein is CASSYRLAGETGELFF. J is TRBJ2-2 and V is TRBV5-4, with TRBD2 matching 12 bases. The germline V gene has CDR1 SGHNT and CDR2 YYREEE (reference sequence). This CDR3 has 16 residues. V shed 3 bases, J shed 5 bases, and the junction held 5 bases outside the gene matches.

The chain carries TRBV11-3 and TRBJ2-5; TRBD1 is a possible D gene (5 bases). Trimming took 4 bases from V and 5 from J, leaving 11 bases between them. Per the germline V gene, CDR1 is SGHNT and CDR2 is YENEEA. The CDR3 totals 13 residues. CDR3 amino acids: CASSSQGMETQYF. As DNA, the CDR3 is TGTGCCAGCAGCTCTCAGGGTATGGAGACCCAGTACTTC. Using reference TRBV11-3 and TRBJ2-5 for the parts outside the CDR3, the full variable domain is EAGVVQSPRYKIIEKKQPVAFWCNPISGHNTLYWYLQNLGQGPELLIRYENEEAVDDSQLPKDRFSAERLKGVDSTLKIQPAELGDSAVYLCASSSQGMETQYFGPGTRLLVL.

This clonotype was seen a few times. The rearrangement links TRBV20-1 to TRBJ2-1; no clear D. Germline values: CDR1 DFQATT, CDR2 SNEGSKA (reference sequence). V was shortened by 5 bases and J by 4 bases, with 6 bases between the two germline ends. This CDR3 spans 11 amino acids. CDR3: CSADIYNEQFF. The CDR3 region has the DNA TGCAGTGCTGATATTTACAATGAGCAGTTCTTC.

This clonotype was seen many times. The J gene is TRBJ2-3, the V gene TRBV9; 7 bases are shared with TRBD2. The CDR3 covers 15 residues. Germline lookup yields CDR1 SGDLS and CDR2 YYNGEE. Germline trimming cut 4 bases from V and 2 bases from J; bases unmatched to any gene: 7. CDR3 in DNA: TGTGCCAGCAGCCCAAGTGGGACTATCACAGATACGCAGTATTTT. It translates to CASSPSGTITDTQYF.

The rearrangement joins TRBV6-4 to TRBJ2-3, with 12 bases that match TRBD2. V trimming: 0 bases; J trimming: 6 bases; junction bases outside the gene matches: 4. The CDR3 runs 16 residues. The germline V gene encodes CDR1 MRHNA and CDR2 SNTAGT. The CDR3: CASSDSVGTSGDTQYF. In DNA form, the CDR3 reads TGTGCCAGCAGTGACTCGGTGGGGACTAGCGGGGATACGCAGTATTTT.

This chain connects TRBV7-9 to TRBJ2-6; D not certain. Germline V gene lookup returns CDR1 SEHNR and CDR2 FQNEAQ (reference sequence). The CDR3 is 14 amino acids. V lost 4 bases and J 4 bases, leaving 8 bases between the germline ends. The CDR3 nucleotides are TGTGCCAGCAGCTCGACTCAGGGGGCCAACGTCCTGACTTTC. It encodes CASSSTQGANVLTF.

The CDR3 loop is CASSPNRGLGEQFF. The DNA for the CDR3 is TGTGCCAGCTCCCCAAACAGGGGGCTCGGTGAGCAGTTCTTC. The chain carries TRBV18 and TRBJ2-1; TRBD1 matches at 9 bases. The CDR3 spans 14 residues. V shed 6 bases, J shed 9 bases, and the junction held 9 bases outside the gene matches. CDR1 and CDR2 (germline): KGHSH, LQKENI. The complete variable domain, with remaining parts taken from reference TRBV18 and TRBJ2-1, reads NAGVMQNPRHLVRRRGQEARLRCSPMKGHSHVYWYRQLPEEGLKFMVYLQKENIIDESGMPKERFSAEFPKEGPSILRIQQVVRGDSAAYFCASSPNRGLGEQFFGPGTRLTVL.

This clonotype has at least ten counts. This sequence joins TRBV3-1 and TRBJ2-1; D may be TRBD1 (5 bases). This CDR3 spans 17 amino acids. The V and J ends lost 0 bases and 4 bases respectively, with 16 bases between them. From germline, CDR1 is LGHDT and CDR2 YNNKEL (reference sequence). The CDR3 sequence is CASSQEGVAGVYNEQFF. As DNA, the CDR3 is TGTGCCAGCAGCCAAGAAGGGGTGGCAGGAGTATACAATGAGCAGTTCTTC.

This clonotype was seen many times. The V gene is TRBV29-1, the J gene TRBJ1-1, with 11 bases lining up with TRBD1. Trimming at V came to 7 bases and at J to 2 bases, leaving 9 bases not matched to a gene. Germline CDR1 reads SQVTM; CDR2 reads ANQGSEA. The CDR3 extends over 15 amino acids. The CDR3 DNA is TGCAGCGCAAGGACAGGGGGCTCTAGAAACACTGAAGCTTTCTTT. Translated, it gives CSARTGGSRNTEAFF.

This clonotype was observed a handful of times. This rearrangement joins TRBV18 to TRBJ2-3; D is undetermined. The germline V gene has CDR1 KGHSH and CDR2 LQKENI. CDR3 length: 15 amino acids. The V gene lost 6 bases and the J gene lost 0 bases, with 13 bases spanning the gap. The CDR3 DNA follows: TGTGCCAGCTCCCAGAACCCGGACAGCACAGATACGCAGTATTTT. It translates to CASSQNPDSTDTQYF.

V is TRBV29-1 and J is TRBJ2-3; 9 bases fit TRBD2. CDR3 size: 19 residues. Germline lookup yields CDR1 SQVTM and CDR2 ANQGSEA. V lost 8 bases, J lost 4 bases, and 25 bases stayed unmatched. CDR3 amino acids: CSTRGGMLAGPLGPDTQYF. CDR3 nucleotide sequence: TGCAGCACCCGGGGAGGGATGCTAGCGGGACCCCTGGGGCCAGATACGCAGTATTTT.

The chain couples TRBV19 to TRBJ2-7; 7 nucleotides agree with TRBD1. Germline trimming cut 1 base from V and 3 bases from J; bases unmatched to any gene: 6. The germline V gene has CDR1 LNHDA and CDR2 SQIVND (reference sequence). The CDR3 is made up of 15 amino acids. CDR3 DNA: TGTGCCAGTAGTATAGGAGGGACAGCGTTCTACGAGCAGTACTTC. Translating it yields CASSIGGTAFYEQYF.

This clonotype came up a few times. This chain joins TRBV18 and TRBJ2-7; maybe TRBD1 (5 bases). The CDR3 sequence is 15 residues long. Germline V gene lookup returns CDR1 KGHSH and CDR2 LQKENI. Trimming removed 0 bases at V and 0 bases at J, with 9 bases between. Here the CDR3 DNA reads TGTGCCAGCTCACCACCCGCAGGGATCTCCTACGAGCAGTACTTC. It specifies CASSPPAGISYEQYF.

This chain links TRBV11-3 with TRBJ2-1; no firm D call. Between the trimmed V and J ends, which lost 4 bases and 2 bases, there was a span of 9 bases. Germline CDR1 reads SGHNT; CDR2 reads YENEEA. There are 14 residues in the CDR3. The CDR3, as DNA: TGTGCCAGCAGCTCCACTTCTGCCTACAATGAGCAGTTCTTC. This codes for CASSSTSAYNEQFF.

This clonotype has just a few counts. V gene TRBV29-1 combines with J gene TRBJ1-1; tentatively, D is TRBD1 (5 bases). V gave up 6 bases and J gave up 7 bases, with 15 bases separating them. Germline CDR1 reads SQVTM; CDR2 reads ANQGSEA. The CDR3 totals 12 residues. CDR3 region: CSVLSVGVEAFF. The CDR3 DNA reads as TGCAGCGTCTTATCCGTAGGGGTTGAAGCTTTCTTT.

V usage is TRBV20-1 and J usage is TRBJ2-1, with 11 positions matching TRBD2. This CDR3 comprises 16 residues. Germline lookup yields CDR1 DFQATT and CDR2 SNEGSKA (reference sequence). After removal of 7 bases from V and 0 bases from J, the junction contained 8 bases not matched to a gene. CDR3 region: CSGGLAGPSSYNEQFF. In nucleotides, the CDR3 is TGCAGTGGTGGACTAGCGGGCCCCAGCTCCTACAATGAGCAGTTCTTC.